The source of this T cell receptor beta chain is a study of HIV-infected patients and healthy controls (dated by TCRdb to the mid-2010s). At the level of the whole study: The question the study tested was whether immune perturbation and reconstitution could be captured by deep TCR repertoire sequencing of small blood samples from HIV patients.

Study-level results and caveats: Size-matched repertoire data did not replicate the apparent post-therapy recovery of the Gini index in HIV-infected patients. In the study, no determination of donor HLA types was made. HIV-associated CDR3s exhibited a significant reduction in frequency during therapy, whereas CMV-associated CDR3s exhibited no significant change, although the majority increased in frequency. Compared with untreated HIV+ repertoires, healthy control repertoires had roughly threefold more distinct CDR3s and a higher Shannon diversity. The observed differences in diversity could not be explained by the slight differences in age and sex profiles between the study cohorts. Healthy controls shared more CDR3s between individuals than HIV+ patients, by Jaccard index and by count of highly shared sequences. Unequal numbers of distinct sequences between patients and controls complicated comparisons, and size-matching overweighted rare events from HIV-infected data. Oligoclonality may be reflected in the significantly higher mean Gini indices of HIV-infected repertoires compared with controls. In the samples, alpha-beta chain pairing was left undetermined. Processing was restricted to sixteen HIV-infected individuals, which the authors judged to be a major constraint on the generalizability of the findings. Significantly different mean usage between HIV-infected patients and controls was observed for eight alpha and eight beta V genes. MAIT cell alpha-chain CDR3s were found at high frequency in healthy controls but were severely depleted in HIV+ repertoires. Using whole blood restricted sequencing depth and prevented separating the dynamics of distinct T-cell subpopulations.

Reverse transcription of approximately 500 ng RNA was performed with SuperScript III using primers directed against the alpha and beta constant regions. Separate libraries for the alpha and beta chains were generated through chain-specific third strand synthesis that incorporated multiplexing indices. To avoid primer bias, the protocol used one single primer pair to amplify every rearrangement within a chain, and the protocol also attached molecular barcodes to each cDNA molecule. The SP2 sequencing primer site and a random hexamer were carried on a 5' RACE adapter, to which purified cDNA was joined by T4 RNA Ligase 1. Second strand synthesis was primed from the SP2 site with Phusion polymerase, using slow temperature ramps to favor optimal annealing. Joined together, two random hexamer sequences that had both been added before amplification formed the 12-nucleotide barcode of each molecule. An amplification PCR of roughly 25 cycles with P5s and P7 primers came after a short first PCR that had added P5 and P7 adapter elements plus a second index. The libraries went through 25 to 35 PCR cycles in total, were quantified on a Qubit, were sized on a Bioanalyzer, and were diluted to roughly 4 nM. The normalized libraries were sequenced on an Illumina MiSeq using 2 x 250 paired-end kits. Into about 10 ul Tris-Cl, the reverse transcription reactions were eluted following cleanup on MinElute columns. The adapter ligations were run for 20 to 25 hours at 16 degrees C, and AMPure XP beads at a 1:1 ratio were afterwards used to clean them. Per the authors' processing: A modified Decombinator that output V, J, insert and barcode information was used to process the demultiplexed FASTQ files. Any sequence that shared a barcode yet differed from the dominant sequence was discarded as an error, and the number of original cDNA molecules was estimated by counting barcodes clustered at Levenshtein distance 3. The R packages ineq, vegan, igraph and RCytoscape were used for downstream analyses, with IMGT nomenclature and CDR3 definitions applied. V gene usage was computed over distinct sequences, each TCR counted once to avoid skew from clonal expansion. Whenever two unique CDR3 amino acid sequences within a donor differed by a single Levenshtein edit, similarity networks linked them. Published HIV-specific CDR3s (approximately 90 alpha, 702 beta) and CMV-specific CDR3s (over 12 alpha, a few hundred beta) were compiled and searched for in the repertoires. It was shown by random subsampling to size-matched repertoires that the decreased diversity of patients was not caused by their lower sequence numbers. TCRdb reprocessing: public reads trimmed at Q25 with fastp, clones called with MiXCR, in-frame beta chains kept. Identical CDR3 protein sequences are pooled into one entry, listed with their most common genes and DNA. TCRdb's processing, not the study's, gives the V and J calls here. This sample has 15,000 to 20,000 distinct CDR3 sequences in its table, and 5.5% of those were observed once. The ten largest clones represent 1.5% to 2% of the sample.

Many counts were recorded for this clonotype. Its antigen is currently not known. There are no base qualities to consult, and no much larger clone falls within one base. Whole blood was used without cell fractionation, so all unsorted peripheral T cells were reflected in the repertoire. Around ten uninfected healthy donors were sampled as controls, four of whom were sampled twice around 3 months apart. For RNA extraction, about 2.5 ml of peripheral blood was collected into Tempus tubes. Residual genomic DNA was removed with the TURBO-DNase kit and globin mRNA was depleted with GLOBINclear. The sequence came from an adult in good health. Material for sequencing was blood.

The nucleotide sequence is given as TGCAGCGTAGGGCTCACGGACACTGAAGCTTTCTTT. It codes for CSVGLTDTEAFF. The V and J genes are TRBV29-1 and TRBJ1-1; the D gene is unclear. The junction shows trimming of 6 bases on V and 3 bases on J, plus 11 bases between the germline ends. CDR1 and CDR2 were assigned from the germline V gene as SQVTM and ANQGSEA. The CDR3, from cysteine to phenylalanine, totals 12 residues. The sequence is cut down to CDR3 DNA, 36 bases in frame from base 1.